This T cell receptor beta chain emerged from a study of identical twins. This clonotype turned up a few times. Its antigen remains unknown. The donor group consisted entirely of healthy Caucasians. Using its own MiXCR run on the 5' RACE reads, TCRdb lists one record per CDR3 protein. Of 500,000 to 650,000 distinct CDR3 sequences listed, around 20% are singletons. Whole-study findings and limits: Out-of-frame beta sequences exhibited a weaker degree of excess twin sharing. Models predicted less out-of-frame TCR alpha sharing in monozygotic twins than was found.

The same data also contributed to another study, on yellow fever vaccine responses in identical twins. As that study records: Each twin's T cell response to the vaccine was reported to look partly convergent and partly personalized.

The clonotype originates from a woman aged 18-29 years in good health. Material: CD4+ T cells sorted from blood.

This chain's CDR3 is CASSRVGISGGETQYF. The CDR3 nucleotides read TGTGCCAGCAGCCGCGTAGGGATTAGCGGTGGGGAGACCCAGTACTTC. The genes are TRBV9 and TRBJ2-5; weak D call: TRBD2 (6 bases). Trimming took 4 bases from V and 5 from J, leaving 21 bases between them. The germline gives CDR1 SGDLS, CDR2 YYNGEE. The CDR3 consists of 16 residues.